One sample yielded the 8 T cell receptor beta chains listed below, sequenced in a study of neurological immune-mediated disorders. Time point noted: technical triplicate 3. MiXCR was run by TCRdb on the 5' RACE reads, yielding one entry per CDR3 protein. This table has nearly 30,000 distinct CDR3 sequences, about a sixth appearing once. What was sequenced was CD4+ T cells from blood. The source is a female donor with HTLV-1-associated myelopathy (HAM/TSP).

V and J are TRBV4-1 and TRBJ2-1; TRBD1 might be the D (5 bases). This CDR3 contains 18 residues. CDR1 and CDR2 (germline): MGHRA, YSYEKL. V shed 2 bases and J shed 2 bases, with 19 bases lying between them. CDR3 amino acids: CASSQSHTPGFPYNEQFF. For the CDR3, the DNA is TGCGCCAGCAGCCAATCCCATACCCCAGGGTTCCCCTACAATGAGCAGTTCTTC.

This chain links TRBV20-1 with TRBJ1-1; 8 bases fit TRBD1. This CDR3 is built from 15 residues. Germline assignment: CDR1 DFQATT and CDR2 SNEGSKA (reference sequence). The V gene end was trimmed by 3 bases and the J gene end by 9 bases; junction bases not matched to a gene: 15. The DNA of the CDR3 is TGCAGTGCTAGTTTGGCTGGACAGGGTTTGACTAAAGCTTTCTTT. Amino acids: CSASLAGQGLTKAFF.

This chain connects TRBV7-9 to TRBJ2-3; D gene ambiguous. With 1 base removed from V and 0 bases from J, the gap between germline ends came to 14 bases. The CDR3 is 17 amino acids. Germline values: CDR1 SEHNR, CDR2 FQNEAQ (reference sequence). The CDR3 DNA sequence: TGTGCCAGCAGCTTAGGAGGAGTAGCAGCCAGCACAGATACGCAGTATTTT. Translation gives CASSLGGVAASTDTQYF.

This clonotype was seen ten or more times. V usage is TRBV20-1 and J usage is TRBJ2-1; possibly TRBD2 for D (6 bases). V lost 1 base, J lost 3 bases, and 7 bases lay in between. The CDR3 is 13 amino acids. Per germline, CDR1 DFQATT and CDR2 SNEGSKA (reference sequence). The CDR3 sequence: CSARVGGYNEQFF. CDR3 nucleotides: TGCAGTGCTAGAGTCGGGGGCTACAATGAGCAGTTCTTC.

In the case of this clonotype: This may be a read error, as it is one base from a much larger clone. The chain carries TRBV7-9 and TRBJ2-3; 12 positions agree with TRBD2. Germline CDR1 and CDR2: SEHNR and FQNEAQ (reference sequence). There are 18 residues in the CDR3. CDR3 region: CASRLGGGLAGHTDTQYF. CDR3 in DNA: TGTGCCAGCAGATTAGGAGGCGGACTAGCGGGGCACACAGATACGCAGTATTTT.

The rearrangement uses TRBV24-1 and TRBJ2-2; D unclear. This CDR3 has 18 amino acids. The V gene lost 1 base and the J gene lost 9 bases, with 23 bases spanning the gap. Germline assignment: CDR1 KGHDR and CDR2 SFDVKD. The DNA of the CDR3 is TGTGCCACCAGTGATTTTAGTAGTGAGGCCGTGGGAAAATGGGAGCTGTTTTTT. It is translated as CATSDFSSEAVGKWELFF.

This clonotype was recorded many times. The CDR3 region is CASSPSRTSGGHDTQYF. Here the CDR3 DNA reads TGCGCCAGCAGCCCCTCTCGGACTAGCGGGGGGCACGATACGCAGTATTTT. The chain has TRBV5-1 and TRBJ2-3; the match to TRBD2 covers 14 bases. The CDR3 contains 17 residues. Germline V gene data show CDR1 as SGHRS and CDR2 as YFSETQ. The J segment lost 6 bases and the V segment lost 4 bases, leaving 10 bases of the junction unmatched.

This clonotype was seen at least ten times. V usage is TRBV20-1 and J usage is TRBJ1-5; D not certain. Germline V gives CDR1 DFQATT, CDR2 SNEGSKA (reference sequence). Trimming shortened V by 0 bases and J by 2 bases, and 2 bases separated the two germline ends. This CDR3 spans 12 amino acids. CDR3 sequence: CSARDGNQPQHF. CDR3 nucleotides: TGCAGTGCTAGAGATGGCAATCAGCCCCAGCATTTT.